Listed below are T cell receptor beta chains from one sample, sequenced in a study of T-cell memory formation after mild COVID-19. TCRdb re-analysed the 5' RACE reads in MiXCR, keeping a single row per CDR3 protein. The sample holds about 410,000 distinct CDR3 sequences, about 22% seen once. The sequencing input was PBMCs or a T cell subset sorted from them (not recorded which). The receptors derive from an adult woman who had mild COVID-19 (a few samples of this study predate the infection). Cell type and time point are not known. Each CDR3 is given with its conserved first and last residue. A D gene is named only where the DNA matches it firmly. Only some rows state a clone size, as once, few, many or a class for expanded clones.

NA TRBJ1-3 TRBV6-1 NA CASSERVSGNTIYF TGTGCCAGCAGTGAAAGGGTCTCTGGAAACACCATATATTTT
few TRBJ2-3 TRBV7-6 TRBD2 CASRELAGAGIDTQYF TGTGCCAGCAGGGAACTAGCGGGGGCCGGGATAGATACGCAGTATTTT
NA TRBJ1-6 TRBV20-1 TRBD1 CSANTDRGNYNSPLHF TGCAGTGCTAATACCGACAGGGGCAACTATAATTCACCCCTCCACTTT
few TRBJ2-5 TRBV7-2 NA CASSFGGAQTQYF TGTGCCAGCAGCTTCGGGGGTGCACAGACCCAGTACTTC
NA TRBJ2-5 TRBV4-1 NA CASSQEPRLGETQYF TGCGCCAGCAGCCAAGAACCTCGCCTTGGGGAGACCCAGTACTTC
NA TRBJ1-5 TRBV12-3/TRBV12-4 NA CASSSFGGGNQPQHF TGTGCCAGCAGTTCCTTTGGGGGGGGCAATCAGCCCCAGCATTTT
few TRBJ1-1 TRBV11-2 NA CASSLHRVGTEAFF TGTGCCAGCAGCTTGCACAGGGTCGGGACTGAAGCTTTCTTT
NA TRBJ2-2 TRBV19 NA CASSMGRGTGELFF TGTGCCAGTAGTATGGGTCGTGGCACCGGGGAGCTGTTTTTT
few TRBJ1-5 TRBV7-9 NA CASSLGGNNQPQHF TGTGCCAGCAGCTTAGGGGGAAACAATCAGCCCCAGCATTTT
NA TRBJ1-2 TRBV6-5 TRBD1 CASSLGTGTSGYTF TGTGCCAGCAGCCTAGGGACAGGGACTTCAGGCTACACCTTC
many TRBJ2-7 TRBV5-1 TRBD1 CASSLGTGPYEQYF TGCGCCAGCAGCTTGGGGACAGGTCCCTACGAGCAGTACTTC
once TRBJ1-2 TRBV12-3/TRBV12-4 TRBD1 CASSWGTGPYGYTF TGTGCCAGCAGTTGGGGGACAGGGCCATATGGCTACACCTTC
few TRBJ2-5 TRBV7-9 TRBD1 CASSWGQGLETQYF TGTGCCAGCAGCTGGGGACAGGGCCTAGAGACCCAGTACTTC
few TRBJ2-1 TRBV7-3 TRBD1 CASSLNLQGNRLF TGTGCCAGCAGCTTAAACCTACAGGGGAATCGGCTCTTC